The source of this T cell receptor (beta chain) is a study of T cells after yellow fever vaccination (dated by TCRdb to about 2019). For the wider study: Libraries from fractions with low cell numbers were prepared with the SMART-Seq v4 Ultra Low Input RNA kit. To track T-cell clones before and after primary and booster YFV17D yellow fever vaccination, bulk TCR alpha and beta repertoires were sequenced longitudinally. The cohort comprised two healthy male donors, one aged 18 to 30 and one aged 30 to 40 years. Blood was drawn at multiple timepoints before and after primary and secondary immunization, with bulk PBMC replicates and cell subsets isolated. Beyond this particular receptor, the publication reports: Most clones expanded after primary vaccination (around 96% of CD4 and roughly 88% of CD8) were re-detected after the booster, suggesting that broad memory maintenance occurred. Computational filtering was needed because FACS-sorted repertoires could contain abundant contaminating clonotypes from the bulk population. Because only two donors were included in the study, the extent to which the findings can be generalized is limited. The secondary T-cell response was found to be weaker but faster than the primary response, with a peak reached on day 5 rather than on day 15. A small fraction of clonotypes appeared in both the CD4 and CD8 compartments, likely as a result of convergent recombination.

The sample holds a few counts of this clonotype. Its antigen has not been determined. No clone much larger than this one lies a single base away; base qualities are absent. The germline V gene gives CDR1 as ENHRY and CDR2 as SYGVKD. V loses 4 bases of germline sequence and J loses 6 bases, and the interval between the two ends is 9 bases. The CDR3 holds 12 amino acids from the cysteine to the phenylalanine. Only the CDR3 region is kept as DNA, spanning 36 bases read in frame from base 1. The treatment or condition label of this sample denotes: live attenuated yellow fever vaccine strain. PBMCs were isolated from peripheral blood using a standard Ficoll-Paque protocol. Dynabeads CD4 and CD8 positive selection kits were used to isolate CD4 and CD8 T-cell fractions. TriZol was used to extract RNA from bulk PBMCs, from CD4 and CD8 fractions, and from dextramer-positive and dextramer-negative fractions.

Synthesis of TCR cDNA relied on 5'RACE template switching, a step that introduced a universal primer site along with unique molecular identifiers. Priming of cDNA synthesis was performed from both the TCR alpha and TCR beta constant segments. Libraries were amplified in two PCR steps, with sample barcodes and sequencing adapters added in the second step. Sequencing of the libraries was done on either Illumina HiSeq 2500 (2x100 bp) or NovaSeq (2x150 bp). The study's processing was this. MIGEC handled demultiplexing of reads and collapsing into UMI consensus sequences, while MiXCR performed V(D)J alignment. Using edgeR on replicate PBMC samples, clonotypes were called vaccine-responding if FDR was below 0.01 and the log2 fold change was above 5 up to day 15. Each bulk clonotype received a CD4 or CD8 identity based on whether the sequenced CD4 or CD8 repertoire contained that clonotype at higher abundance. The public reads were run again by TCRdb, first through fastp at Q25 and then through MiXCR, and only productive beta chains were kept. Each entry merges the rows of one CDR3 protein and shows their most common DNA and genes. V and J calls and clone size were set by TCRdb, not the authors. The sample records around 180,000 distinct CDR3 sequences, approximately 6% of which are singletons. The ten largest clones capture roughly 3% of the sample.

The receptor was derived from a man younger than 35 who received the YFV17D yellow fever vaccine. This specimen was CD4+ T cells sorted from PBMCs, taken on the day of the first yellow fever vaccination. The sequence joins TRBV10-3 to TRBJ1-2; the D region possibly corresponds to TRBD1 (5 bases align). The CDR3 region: CAISGDSDGYTF. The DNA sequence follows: TGTGCCATCAGTGGAGACAGCGATGGCTACACCTTC.